This TCR beta chain was sequenced in a study of beta chain features in type 1 diabetes. As regards this clone: Its matching antigen is unknown.

Of the isolated RNA, all was reverse transcribed, and so the sequenced material was expressed TCRB transcripts. Only in-frame clones appear in the TCRdb table, and some are missing; sequencing was by immunoSEQ multiplex PCR. This table holds 200,000 to 250,000 clones, under 70% found once. Study-wide points: The naive, central memory and Treg TCRB repertoires of patients appeared to be more similar to one another than those of healthy donors. Type 1 diabetes patients had moderately but significantly shorter TCRB CDR3s in all four CD4+ subsets.

The single heparinised draw taken from each donor contained 90 to 150 mL of blood on average. Cells sorted by CD45RO/CCR7/CD25/CD127/CD95/CD27 comprised CD4+ naive, central memory, regulatory and stem cell-like memory cells. V lost 5 bases and J lost 3; bases outside the gene matches: 7. Germline V lookup: CDR1 SGHVS, CDR2 FQNEAQ. CDR3 length equals 15 residues. The V call is TRBV7-8, the J call TRBJ1-5; 7 bases map to TRBD1. This clonotype originated in a man aged 25-45 years in good health. Sequenced sample: naive CD4+ T cells from blood. The CDR3 nucleotides read TGTGCCAGCAGCCTCCGGGACAGAACCAATCAGCCCCAGCATTTT. Amino acid sequence: CASSLRDRTNQPQHF. Full variable domain (remainder filled in from reference TRBV7-8 and TRBJ1-5): GAGVSQSPRYKVAKRGQDVALRCDPISGHVSLFWYQQALGQGPEFLTYFQNEAQLDKSGLPSDRFFAERPEGSVSTLKIQRTQQEDSAVYLCASSLRDRTNQPQHFGDGTRLSIL.